A selection of T cell receptor beta chains follows, all from one sample in a study of cytomegalovirus exposure and HLA in healthy donors. The repertoire was sequenced with immunoSEQ multiplex PCR; TCRdb's copy has only in-frame clones and lacks some. In total, the table holds under 200,000 clones. The sample was PBMCs. These receptors were collected from a young man in good health and CMV-seronegative. The conserved cysteine and the conserved F or W are not part of the CDR3 here.

CDR3aa: ASSPDRGRVYEQY
v_gene: TRBV5-4
j_gene: -

CDR3aa: ASSIDRTGWDFLAKNIQY
v_gene: TRBV19
j_gene: TRBJ2-4

CDR3aa: ASSVAEVTYEQY
v_gene: TRBV6-6
j_gene: TRBJ2-7

CDR3aa: ASSHIAGSSYEQY
v_gene: TRBV7-9
j_gene: TRBJ2-7

CDR3aa: ASSSNLAGTSTDTQY
v_gene: TRBV11-2
j_gene: TRBJ2-3

CDR3aa: ASSSTGGMNTEAF
v_gene: TRBV7-3
j_gene: TRBJ1-1

CDR3aa: ASRTGVVEEKLF
v_gene: TRBV5-1
j_gene: TRBJ1-4

CDR3aa: ASSSGQGGREAF
v_gene: TRBV5-1
j_gene: TRBJ1-1

CDR3aa: ATSLWAGSEAF
v_gene: TRBV15
j_gene: TRBJ1-1

CDR3aa: ASIAIMGANVLT
v_gene: TRBV11-2
j_gene: TRBJ2-6

CDR3aa: ASSEQGAYWNLGVDGYT
v_gene: TRBV10-1
j_gene: TRBJ1-2

CDR3aa: ASSLSGREVQETQY
v_gene: TRBV27
j_gene: TRBJ2-5

CDR3aa: ASSSGQGNTEAF
v_gene: TRBV28
j_gene: TRBJ1-1

CDR3aa: ASSSHLLGGAAQPQH
v_gene: TRBV27
j_gene: TRBJ1-5

CDR3aa: ASSSRSGMGPQH
v_gene: TRBV5-6
j_gene: TRBJ1-5

CDR3aa: ATSGPGQGYGYT
v_gene: TRBV15
j_gene: TRBJ1-2

CDR3aa: ASSGGGVQANEKLF
v_gene: TRBV2
j_gene: TRBJ1-4

CDR3aa: ASSVEWTGGRHNSPLH
v_gene: TRBV9
j_gene: TRBJ1-6

CDR3aa: ASSYGTSGVFYNEQF
v_gene: TRBV5-4
j_gene: TRBJ2-1

CDR3aa: ASSFTGGGYEQY
v_gene: TRBV27
j_gene: TRBJ2-7

CDR3aa: ASSLVRASLYGYT
v_gene: TRBV13
j_gene: TRBJ1-2

CDR3aa: ASKDILAGQPQH
v_gene: TRBV4-2
j_gene: TRBJ1-5

CDR3aa: ASSEGRNTEAF
v_gene: TRBV18
j_gene: TRBJ1-1

CDR3aa: AWSAGTYGYT
v_gene: TRBV30
j_gene: TRBJ1-2

CDR3aa: ATSLARGGNEKLF
v_gene: TRBV15
j_gene: TRBJ1-4

CDR3aa: ASSDGQGIDEQY
v_gene: TRBV6-1
j_gene: TRBJ2-7

CDR3aa: ASSQEPLKGSGELF
v_gene: TRBV4-3
j_gene: TRBJ2-2

CDR3aa: ASREQGTPNEKLF
v_gene: TRBV2
j_gene: TRBJ1-4

CDR3aa: ASSRQGANTGELF
v_gene: TRBV6-1
j_gene: TRBJ2-2

CDR3aa: ATLSPIY
v_gene: TRBV7-3
j_gene: TRBJ1-3

CDR3aa: ASSVDPAGANMANTGELF
v_gene: TRBV6-1
j_gene: TRBJ2-2

CDR3aa: ASSEAAWETQY
v_gene: TRBV2
j_gene: TRBJ2-5

CDR3aa: ASSHKSTGQRSYEQY
v_gene: TRBV18
j_gene: TRBJ2-7

CDR3aa: ASSHAGVGGKLF
v_gene: TRBV14
j_gene: TRBJ1-4

CDR3aa: AWGDRGKLF
v_gene: TRBV30
j_gene: TRBJ1-4

CDR3aa: ASTLQGAANTEAF
v_gene: TRBV5-4
j_gene: TRBJ1-1

CDR3aa: ASSREQGAGNQPQH
v_gene: TRBV4-1
j_gene: TRBJ1-5

CDR3aa: ASSPRDREQETQY
v_gene: TRBV5-1
j_gene: TRBJ2-5

CDR3aa: ASSVALGGLAVPDTQY
v_gene: TRBV9
j_gene: TRBJ2-3

CDR3aa: ASSLLTGKQF
v_gene: TRBV14
j_gene: TRBJ2-1

CDR3aa: ASSAGTGVYEQY
v_gene: TRBV10-1
j_gene: TRBJ2-7

CDR3aa: ASSSLGETQY
v_gene: TRBV7-8
j_gene: TRBJ2-5

CDR3aa: AWSVRGFEQF
v_gene: TRBV30
j_gene: TRBJ2-1

CDR3aa: ASSLARRRDLGYEQY
v_gene: TRBV7-9
j_gene: TRBJ2-7

CDR3aa: ASSVAPGAGSYEQY
v_gene: TRBV9
j_gene: TRBJ2-7

CDR3aa: ASSLQSDQPQH
v_gene: TRBV5-8
j_gene: TRBJ1-5

CDR3aa: ASSSAGYGYT
v_gene: TRBV11-3
j_gene: TRBJ1-2

CDR3aa: ASSQGLHNTEAF
v_gene: TRBV18
j_gene: TRBJ1-1

CDR3aa: ASMRTGGNNQPQH
v_gene: TRBV6-1
j_gene: TRBJ1-5

CDR3aa: ASSSFQDRDYNSPLH
v_gene: TRBV11-2
j_gene: TRBJ1-6

CDR3aa: ASSGTGGEQY
v_gene: TRBV5-1
j_gene: TRBJ2-7

CDR3aa: ASSIGTSWADTQY
v_gene: TRBV5-1
j_gene: TRBJ2-3

CDR3aa: VSFGPYNEQF
v_gene: TRBV27
j_gene: TRBJ2-1

CDR3aa: ASSRTVATNEKLF
v_gene: TRBV19
j_gene: TRBJ1-4

CDR3aa: ATSRDSQGGYEQY
v_gene: TRBV15
j_gene: -

CDR3aa: AWTAGARFFSYEQY
v_gene: TRBV30
j_gene: TRBJ2-7

CDR3aa: ASSGQGAADTQY
v_gene: TRBV2
j_gene: TRBJ2-3

CDR3aa: ASSEYTGGKSNTIY
v_gene: TRBV25-1
j_gene: TRBJ1-3

CDR3aa: ASSQVLQGNQPQH
v_gene: TRBV4-3
j_gene: TRBJ1-5

CDR3aa: ASSTRLAASTDTQY
v_gene: TRBV19
j_gene: TRBJ2-3